Described below is a single TCR beta chain sequence and its context. The data are from a study of shared clonotypes between healthy human individuals. In the sorted-subset replicate PCRs, around 220 ng DNA, 25,000 to 35,000 T cell genomes, was used. The table came from immunoSEQ multiplex PCR; TCRdb's copy has only in-frame clones and leaves some out. This table holds some 650,000 clones, around 97% found once. The germline V gene has CDR1 MDHEN and CDR2 SYDVKM. V lost 3 bases and J lost 7, with 7 bases in between. This CDR3 comprises 12 residues. This clonotype originated in a woman aged 25 to 39 in good health. This chain connects TRBV28 to TRBJ2-1; D gene unclear. Material for sequencing was naive CD4+ T cells sorted from blood. Regarding subset: CD45RA+ positively selected. CDR3 in amino acids: CASSLIINEQFF. For the CDR3, the DNA is TGTGCCAGCAGTTTGATAATAAATGAGCAGTTCTTC.